The rows below give T cell receptor beta chains drawn from one sample of a study of cytomegalovirus exposure and HLA in healthy donors. Profiling relied on immunoSEQ multiplex PCR, and the TCRdb table lists in-frame clones only, not all of them. Of fewer than 100,000 clones in the sample, under 85% were seen once. Sequencing was carried out using PBMCs. These receptors came from a man aged 40-50 years in good health and CMV-seronegative. Each CDR3 is given with its conserved first and last residue. The order of the fields is J gene, V gene, CDR3 protein.

j_call: TRBJ1-2
v_call: TRBV6-5
cdr3_aa: CASSYSGTGIYGYTF

j_call: TRBJ2-1
v_call: TRBV19
cdr3_aa: CASRRATSGSSYNEQFF

j_call: -
v_call: TRBV28
cdr3_aa: CASSLRRDRGQVKSYEQYF

j_call: TRBJ1-4
v_call: TRBV30
cdr3_aa: CAWSSFGATNEKLFF

j_call: TRBJ2-1
v_call: TRBV5-1
cdr3_aa: CASSLTGGSSYNEQFF

j_call: TRBJ2-4
v_call: TRBV4-1
cdr3_aa: CASSQLKQGRGGNIQYF

j_call: TRBJ1-6
v_call: TRBV2
cdr3_aa: CASSEADVAGGFYNSPLHF

j_call: TRBJ2-1
v_call: TRBV6-6
cdr3_aa: CASRQTRQDSYNEQFF

j_call: TRBJ2-1
v_call: TRBV19
cdr3_aa: CASGTSGGAKEQFF

j_call: TRBJ2-3
v_call: TRBV7-6
cdr3_aa: CASSSRLSASTDTQYF

j_call: TRBJ1-5
v_call: TRBV25-1
cdr3_aa: CASSVYGPGAPQHF

j_call: TRBJ1-1
v_call: TRBV5-6
cdr3_aa: CASSLVTGRTEAFF

j_call: TRBJ1-6
v_call: TRBV9
cdr3_aa: CASSVGLQGQRNSPLHF

j_call: TRBJ1-5
v_call: TRBV28
cdr3_aa: CASSLKRQGQNQPQHF

j_call: TRBJ2-5
v_call: TRBV5-1
cdr3_aa: CASSLDRQKETQYF

j_call: TRBJ2-7
v_call: TRBV5-1
cdr3_aa: CASSPGGGEQYF

j_call: TRBJ2-3
v_call: TRBV7-8
cdr3_aa: CASSPQLIGGPDTQYF

j_call: TRBJ1-2
v_call: TRBV9
cdr3_aa: CASSDRGDFGYTF

j_call: TRBJ2-6
v_call: TRBV9
cdr3_aa: CASSARDSPGANVLTF

j_call: TRBJ2-7
v_call: TRBV5-1
cdr3_aa: CASSLARSGGNYEQYF

j_call: TRBJ2-7
v_call: TRBV6-5
cdr3_aa: CASSPARQGDEQYF

j_call: TRBJ1-1
v_call: TRBV9
cdr3_aa: CASSPRQGWNTEAFF

j_call: TRBJ1-1
v_call: TRBV30
cdr3_aa: CAWSVLGGGTEAFF

j_call: TRBJ1-2
v_call: TRBV15
cdr3_aa: CATSRELGPGYTF

j_call: TRBJ1-5
v_call: TRBV7-2
cdr3_aa: CASSFQDNQPQHF

j_call: TRBJ2-7
v_call: TRBV5-4
cdr3_aa: CASTTRPIATTYEQYF

j_call: TRBJ1-6
v_call: TRBV2
cdr3_aa: CASSEDGGGSPLHF

j_call: TRBJ2-7
v_call: TRBV4-1
cdr3_aa: CASSQANSYEQYF

j_call: TRBJ2-5
v_call: TRBV5-1
cdr3_aa: CASSLDGTSVETQYF

j_call: TRBJ2-5
v_call: TRBV7-9
cdr3_aa: CASSSIPLQETQYF

j_call: TRBJ2-5
v_call: TRBV5-5
cdr3_aa: CASSLYGGTQYF

j_call: TRBJ2-6
v_call: TRBV7-2
cdr3_aa: CASNRGGSGANVLTF

j_call: TRBJ2-3
v_call: TRBV28
cdr3_aa: CASSTSADTQYF

j_call: TRBJ1-3
v_call: TRBV5-1
cdr3_aa: CASSSADRGGNTIYF

j_call: TRBJ1-5
v_call: TRBV2
cdr3_aa: CASSAGRVQPQHF

j_call: TRBJ2-7
v_call: TRBV5-4
cdr3_aa: CASSFGRGVYEQYF

j_call: TRBJ2-5
v_call: TRBV7-2
cdr3_aa: CASSLASPRGQETQYF

j_call: TRBJ2-7
v_call: TRBV28
cdr3_aa: CASHPSGTVFYEQYF

j_call: TRBJ2-4
v_call: TRBV10-1
cdr3_aa: CASYTGPRAKNIQYF

j_call: TRBJ2-7
v_call: TRBV5-1
cdr3_aa: CASSLDIRSYEQYF

j_call: TRBJ1-4
v_call: TRBV5-6
cdr3_aa: CASSLNSGVWNEKLFF

j_call: TRBJ2-2
v_call: TRBV7-9
cdr3_aa: CASSIGDRAAGELFF

j_call: TRBJ2-7
v_call: TRBV5-4
cdr3_aa: CASSTKAGAYEQYF

j_call: TRBJ2-7
v_call: TRBV29-1
cdr3_aa: CSVETGQGQYEQYF

j_call: TRBJ2-7
v_call: TRBV18
cdr3_aa: CASSQTIDRDEQYF

j_call: TRBJ2-1
v_call: TRBV5-1
cdr3_aa: CASRTDQNHNEQFF

j_call: TRBJ2-5
v_call: TRBV28
cdr3_aa: CASSQGWETQYF

j_call: TRBJ2-2
v_call: TRBV6-6
cdr3_aa: CASNYYRQGSPGELFF

j_call: TRBJ2-3
v_call: TRBV4-2
cdr3_aa: CASSQEGVARTDTQYF

j_call: TRBJ2-3
v_call: TRBV7-9
cdr3_aa: CASSHRQGTDTQYF

j_call: TRBJ2-3
v_call: TRBV5-1
cdr3_aa: CASSPLWDRGPDTQYF

j_call: TRBJ2-1
v_call: TRBV5-6
cdr3_aa: CASSPTKNEQFF

j_call: TRBJ2-1
v_call: TRBV21-1
cdr3_aa: CASPVSGLADYNEQFF

j_call: TRBJ2-2
v_call: TRBV5-1
cdr3_aa: CASSYTGNTGELFF

j_call: TRBJ2-1
v_call: TRBV7-2
cdr3_aa: CASSLDAGGKREQFF

j_call: TRBJ1-1
v_call: TRBV19
cdr3_aa: CASSIDFGAGRTEAFF

j_call: TRBJ2-2
v_call: TRBV7-3
cdr3_aa: CASSLGPISYTGELFF

j_call: TRBJ2-7
v_call: TRBV7-8
cdr3_aa: CASSLVGQTYEQYF

j_call: TRBJ1-6
v_call: TRBV6-5
cdr3_aa: CASSTRESPLHF